These 21 T cell receptor beta chains were all obtained from the same sample, sequenced in a study of graft-versus-host responses after intestinal transplantation. Data came from immunoSEQ multiplex PCR; TCRdb stores just in-frame clones and leaves some out. Among just under 30,000 clones listed, about 80% were seen once. Intraepithelial lymphocytes and lamina propria lymphocytes were released through processing of graft tissue. The sample in question was ileum tissue, obtained 98 days after intestinal transplantation. These receptor sequences come from a human patient who received an intestinal transplant, so some T cells may come from the graft donor.

The rearrangement uses TRBV6-1 and TRBJ2-7; 10 bases match TRBD1. The V segment lost 6 bases and the J segment 4 bases; nucleotides outside the gene matches: 6. This CDR3 is built from 14 residues. Looked up from germline, CDR1 is MNHNS and CDR2 is SASEGT. CDR3 loop: CASSSGQGGYEQYF. The CDR3 nucleotides read TGTGCCAGCAGCTCAGGACAGGGGGGGTACGAGCAGTACTTC.

Remarks on this clone: A read error may account for a junction end that differs from germline. Other nucleotide sequences from this sample produce the same CDR3. The gene calls are TRBV28 and TRBJ1-6; the D is unclear. Germline CDR1 MDHEN, CDR2 SYDVKM. The CDR3 length is 16 residues. The CDR3 sequence: CASSYHTSQDNSPLHF. The CDR3 DNA is TGCGCCAGCAGTTACCATACCTCTCAGGATAATTCACCCCTCCACTTT.

This chain joins TRBV6-1 and TRBJ1-1, with unresolved D. Germline CDR1 is MNHNS and CDR2 is SASEGT. V was clipped by 4 bases and J by 4 bases, with 19 bases between them. The CDR3 length is 16 residues. CDR3 sequence reads: CASSGAVGYPLTEAFF. The CDR3 DNA is TGTGCCAGCAGTGGAGCGGTCGGATACCCACTCACTGAAGCTTTCTTT.

The chain recombines TRBV7-2 with TRBJ1-1; D is perhaps TRBD1 (5 bases). The CDR3 is 13 residues long. Trimming shortened V by 2 bases and J by 5 bases, and 9 bases separated the two germline ends. Germline values: CDR1 SGHTA, CDR2 FQGNSA. This CDR3 reads CASSLLGVTEAFF. For the CDR3, the DNA is TGTGCCAGCAGCTTATTAGGGGTGACTGAAGCTTTCTTT.

The chain has TRBV7-9 and TRBJ2-3; D not certain. This CDR3 region has 14 residues. Deletions cut 5 bases from V and 5 bases from J, with 14 bases between. Germline assignment: CDR1 SEHNR and CDR2 FQNEAQ (reference sequence). The CDR3: CASSVDVKEDTQYF. The DNA for the CDR3 is TGTGCCAGCAGCGTCGACGTGAAGGAAGATACGCAGTATTTT.

The rearrangement uses TRBV5-1 and TRBJ2-5; 8 bases fit TRBD2. The CDR3 spans 14 residues. Germline CDR1 reads SGHRS; CDR2 reads YFSETQ. The V gene end was trimmed by 4 bases and the J gene end by 3 bases; junction bases not matched to a gene: 5. This CDR3 reads CASSPGRAKETQYF. The CDR3 DNA sequence: TGCGCCAGCAGCCCCGGGAGGGCGAAAGAGACCCAGTACTTC.

This clone has a single count. The V call is TRBV2, the J call TRBJ2-2, with a possible D match to TRBD2 (6 bases). CDR1 SNHLY and CDR2 FYNNEI come from the germline V gene. The CDR3 has 15 residues. V lost 6 bases and J 1 base, leaving 12 bases between the germline ends. The CDR3 is CASSLLGGNTGELFF. In DNA form, the CDR3 reads TGTGCCAGCAGCCTGCTGGGGGGGAACACCGGGGAGCTGTTTTTT.

The genes are TRBV10-3 and TRBJ1-1; D may be TRBD1 (6 bases). This CDR3 spans 11 amino acids. Trimming removed 11 bases from V and 8 bases from J, with 15 bases in between. CDR1 and CDR2 (germline): ENHRY, SYGVKD. The CDR3: CASVLGTEAFF. The CDR3 DNA sequence: TGTGCCTCCGTACTGGGGACAGAAGCTTTCTTT.

The V and J genes are TRBV7-8 and TRBJ2-4; possible D gene TRBD2, 7 bases. Deletions cut 0 bases from V and 0 bases from J, with 15 bases between. This CDR3 spans 18 amino acids. Germline values: CDR1 SGHVS, CDR2 FQNEAQ. The CDR3 sequence: CASSLAVAGALAKNIQYF. The DNA for the CDR3 is TGTGCCAGCAGCTTAGCGGTGGCGGGGGCCCTAGCCAAAAACATTCAGTACTTC.

The chain carries TRBV7-9 and TRBJ2-7; 11 nucleotides agree with TRBD2. CDR1 SEHNR and CDR2 FQNEAQ come from the germline V gene (reference sequence). V shed 4 bases, J shed 9 bases, and the junction held 2 bases outside the gene matches. CDR3 length equals 12 residues. The CDR3 protein is CASSSTSGGQYF. CDR3 bases: TGTGCCAGCAGCTCCACTAGCGGGGGGCAGTACTTC.

This clone came up once. V and J are TRBV7-2 and TRBJ2-5, with 8 bases that match TRBD1. Germline V gene data show CDR1 as SGHTA and CDR2 as FQGNSA. The J segment lost 5 bases and the V segment lost 3 bases, leaving 8 bases of the junction unmatched. The CDR3 has 15 residues. The CDR3 DNA is TGTGCCAGCAGCTTCTGGACAGGGTCAAGGGAGACCCAGTACTTC. It is translated as CASSFWTGSRETQYF.

A word on this clone: The junction and the germline gene differ at one end; a read error may be behind it. The chain recombines TRBV11-2 with TRBJ2-2; D is possibly TRBD1 (5 bases). Germline CDR1 SGHAT, CDR2 FQNNGV. The CDR3 covers 16 residues. Written as DNA, the CDR3 is TGTGCCAGCAGCCTAGACACCGGACAGAACACCGGGGAGCTGTTTTTT. Protein sequence: CASSLDTGQNTGELFF.

This clone occurred a few times. Here the CDR3 reads CASSPGGGFTGELFF. The CDR3 nucleotides are TGTGCCAGCAGCCCAGGGGGCGGTTTTACCGGGGAGCTGTTTTTT. The chain joins TRBV7-7 to TRBJ2-2, with 8 bases aligning to TRBD1. CDR3 length: 15 residues. Per the germline V gene, CDR1 is SSHAT and CDR2 is FNYEAQ (reference sequence). V shed 5 bases and J 5 bases; nucleotides not matched to a gene: 7.

The chain combines TRBV6-1 with TRBJ2-3, with D unclear. V dropped 8 bases and J dropped 3 bases, with 9 bases sitting between them. The CDR3 contains 12 residues. The germline V gene has CDR1 MNHNS and CDR2 SASEGT. The CDR3 here is CASDRRTDTQYF. The CDR3 DNA reads as TGTGCCAGCGATCGGAGAACAGATACGCAGTATTTT.

This clone has a single count. V is TRBV7-2 and J is TRBJ2-7, with 8 bases fitting TRBD1. Germline trimming cut 4 bases from V and 9 bases from J; bases unmatched to any gene: 5. The CDR3 has 12 amino acids. Germline CDR1 reads SGHTA; CDR2 reads FQGNSA. The CDR3: CASSSDRGAQYF. CDR3 bases: TGTGCCAGCAGCTCCGACAGGGGAGCGCAGTACTTC.

V gene TRBV7-2 combines with J gene TRBJ1-1; D is ambiguous. This CDR3 has 15 amino acids. Germline CDR1 and CDR2: SGHTA and FQGNSA. V was clipped by 0 bases and J by 0 bases, with 8 bases between them. CDR3 region: CASSLALSLNTEAFF. The CDR3 DNA sequence: TGTGCCAGCAGCTTAGCGCTATCCCTGAACACTGAAGCTTTCTTT.

The rearrangement links TRBV2 to TRBJ1-1; D perhaps matches TRBD1 (5 bases). Trimming took 5 bases from V and 4 from J, leaving 11 bases between them. CDR3 size: 13 residues. Germline-derived CDR1 and CDR2 are SNHLY and FYNNEI. CDR3 residues: CASSIGGGTEAFF. Written as DNA, the CDR3 is TGTGCCAGCAGTATCGGGGGGGGCACTGAAGCTTTCTTT.

The gene calls are TRBV5-1 and TRBJ2-7; D is unclear. V lost 2 bases and J 12 bases, leaving 27 bases between the germline ends. CDR1 and CDR2 from the germline V gene are SGHRS and YFSETQ. The CDR3 contains 16 residues. Here the CDR3 reads CASSFSSSITAGDPYF. In nucleotides, the CDR3 is TGCGCCAGCAGCTTTTCTTCGTCCATAACTGCTGGTGATCCGTACTTC.

This clone appeared a few times. The gene calls are TRBV4-1 and TRBJ1-2, with D perhaps TRBD1 (5 bases). Germline V gene data show CDR1 as MGHRA and CDR2 as YSYEKL. The CDR3 sequence is 13 residues long. V dropped 0 bases and J dropped 4 bases, with 6 bases sitting between them. The CDR3 coding sequence is TGCGCCAGCAGCCAAGATCAGGGCTATGGCTACACCTTC. Translation: CASSQDQGYGYTF.

The chain is built from TRBV19 and TRBJ1-6; D remains ambiguous. CDR1 and CDR2 from the germline V gene are LNHDA and SQIVND (reference sequence). CDR3 length equals 17 residues. V was clipped by 3 bases and J by 0 bases, with 12 bases between them. The CDR3 region has the DNA TGTGCCAGTAGTATCACCCTCGCGGGCTCCTATAATTCACCCCTCCACTTT. This gives the protein CASSITLAGSYNSPLHF.

The V and J genes are TRBV29-1 and TRBJ1-2; D perhaps matches TRBD1 (6 bases). In germline, CDR1 is SQVTM, CDR2 ANQGSEA. V gave up 4 bases and J gave up 4 bases, with 10 bases separating them. The CDR3 sequence is 12 residues long. The CDR3 reads CSVVGGVYGYTF. For the CDR3, the DNA is TGCAGCGTTGTGGGGGGCGTCTATGGCTACACCTTC.